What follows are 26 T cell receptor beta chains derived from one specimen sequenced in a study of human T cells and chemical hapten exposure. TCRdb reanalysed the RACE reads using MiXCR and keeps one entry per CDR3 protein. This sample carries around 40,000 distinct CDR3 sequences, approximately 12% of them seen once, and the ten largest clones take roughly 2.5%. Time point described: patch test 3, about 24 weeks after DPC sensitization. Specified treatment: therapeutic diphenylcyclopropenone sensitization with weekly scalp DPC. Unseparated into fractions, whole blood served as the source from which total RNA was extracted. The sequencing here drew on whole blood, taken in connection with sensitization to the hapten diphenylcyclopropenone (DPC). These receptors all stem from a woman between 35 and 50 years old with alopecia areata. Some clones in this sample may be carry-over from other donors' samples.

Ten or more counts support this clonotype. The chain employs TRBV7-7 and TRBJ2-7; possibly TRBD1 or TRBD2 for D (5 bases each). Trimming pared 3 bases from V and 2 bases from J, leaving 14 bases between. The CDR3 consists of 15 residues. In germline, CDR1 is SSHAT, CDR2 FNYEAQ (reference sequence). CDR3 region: CASSFGDRSTYEQYF. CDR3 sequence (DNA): TGTGCCAGCAGCTTCGGGGACCGATCTACCTACGAGCAGTACTTC.

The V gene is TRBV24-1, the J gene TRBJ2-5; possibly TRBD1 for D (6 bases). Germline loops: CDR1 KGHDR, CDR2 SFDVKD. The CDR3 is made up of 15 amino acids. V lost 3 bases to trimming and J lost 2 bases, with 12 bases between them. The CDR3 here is CATSDPTGMQETQYF. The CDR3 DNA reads TGTGCCACCAGTGATCCGACAGGAATGCAAGAGACCCAGTACTTC.

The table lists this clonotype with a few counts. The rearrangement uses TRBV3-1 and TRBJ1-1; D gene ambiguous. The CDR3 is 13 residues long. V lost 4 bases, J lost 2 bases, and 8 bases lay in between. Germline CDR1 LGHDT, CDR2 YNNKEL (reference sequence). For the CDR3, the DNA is TGTGCCAGCAGCCGGACCCCAAACACTGAAGCTTTCTTT. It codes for CASSRTPNTEAFF.

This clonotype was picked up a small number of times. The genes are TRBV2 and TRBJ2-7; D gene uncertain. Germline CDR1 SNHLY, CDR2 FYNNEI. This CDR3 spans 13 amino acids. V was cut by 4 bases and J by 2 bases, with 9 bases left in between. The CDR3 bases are TGTGCCAGCAGTGTAGACGGTACCTACGAGCAGTACTTC. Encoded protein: CASSVDGTYEQYF.

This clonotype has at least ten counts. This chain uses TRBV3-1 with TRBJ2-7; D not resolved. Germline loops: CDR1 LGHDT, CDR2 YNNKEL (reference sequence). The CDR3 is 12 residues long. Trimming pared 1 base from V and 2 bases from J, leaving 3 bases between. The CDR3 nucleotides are TGTGCCAGCAGCCAAGTGACCTACGAGCAGTACTTC. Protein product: CASSQVTYEQYF.

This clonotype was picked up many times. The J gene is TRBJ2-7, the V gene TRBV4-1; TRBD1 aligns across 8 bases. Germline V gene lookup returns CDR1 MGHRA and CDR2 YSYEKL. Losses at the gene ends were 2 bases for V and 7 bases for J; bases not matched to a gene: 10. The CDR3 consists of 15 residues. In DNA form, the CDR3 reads TGCGCCAGCAGCCAACTACAGGGGGTAAGGGGGGAGCAGTACTTC. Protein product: CASSQLQGVRGEQYF.

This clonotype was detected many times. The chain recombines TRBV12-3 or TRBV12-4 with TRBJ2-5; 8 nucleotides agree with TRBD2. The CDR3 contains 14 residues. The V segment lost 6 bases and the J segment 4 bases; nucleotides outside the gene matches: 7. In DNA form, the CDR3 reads TGTGCCAGCAGGTCGGGCGGGGGGCTAGAGACCCAGTACTTC. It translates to CASRSGGGLETQYF.

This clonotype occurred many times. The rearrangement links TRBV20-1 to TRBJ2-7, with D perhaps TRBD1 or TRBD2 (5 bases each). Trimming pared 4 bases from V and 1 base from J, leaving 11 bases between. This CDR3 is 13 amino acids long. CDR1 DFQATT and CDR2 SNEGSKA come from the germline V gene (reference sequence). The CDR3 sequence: CSAIGTESYEQYF. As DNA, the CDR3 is TGCAGTGCTATCGGGACGGAGTCCTACGAGCAGTACTTC.

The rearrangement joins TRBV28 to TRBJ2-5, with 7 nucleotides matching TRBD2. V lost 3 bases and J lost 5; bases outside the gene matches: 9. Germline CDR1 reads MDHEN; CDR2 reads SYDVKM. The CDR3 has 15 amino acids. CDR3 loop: CASSFVGGGSETQYF. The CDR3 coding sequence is TGTGCCAGCAGTTTCGTTGGCGGGGGTAGTGAGACCCAGTACTTC.

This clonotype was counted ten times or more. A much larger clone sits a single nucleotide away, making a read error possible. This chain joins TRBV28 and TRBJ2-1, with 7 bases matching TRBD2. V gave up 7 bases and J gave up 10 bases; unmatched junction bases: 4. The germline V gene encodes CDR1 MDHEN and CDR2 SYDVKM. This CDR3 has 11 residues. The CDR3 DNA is TGTGCCAGCAATGGGGGGGGGGAGCAGTTCTTC. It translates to CASNGGGEQFF.

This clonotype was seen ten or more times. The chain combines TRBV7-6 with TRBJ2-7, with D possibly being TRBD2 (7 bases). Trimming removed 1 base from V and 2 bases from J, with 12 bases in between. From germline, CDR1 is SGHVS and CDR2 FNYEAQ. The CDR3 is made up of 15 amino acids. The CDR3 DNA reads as TGTGCCAGCAGCTTAGAGGGGGGGCAGGCCTACGAGCAGTACTTC. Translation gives CASSLEGGQAYEQYF. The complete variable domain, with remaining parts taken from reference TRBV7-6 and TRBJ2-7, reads GAGVSQSPRYKVTKRGQDVALRCDPISGHVSLYWYRQALGQGPEFLTYFNYEAQQDKSGLPNDRFSAERPEGSISTLTIQRTEQRDSAMYRCASSLEGGQAYEQYFGPGTRLTVT.

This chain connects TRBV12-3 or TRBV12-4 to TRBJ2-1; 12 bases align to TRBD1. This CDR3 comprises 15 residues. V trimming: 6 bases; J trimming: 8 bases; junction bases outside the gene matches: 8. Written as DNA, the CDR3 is TGTGCCAGCAGGGACACCGGGACAGGGGGCGATGAGCAGTTCTTC. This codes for CASRDTGTGGDEQFF.

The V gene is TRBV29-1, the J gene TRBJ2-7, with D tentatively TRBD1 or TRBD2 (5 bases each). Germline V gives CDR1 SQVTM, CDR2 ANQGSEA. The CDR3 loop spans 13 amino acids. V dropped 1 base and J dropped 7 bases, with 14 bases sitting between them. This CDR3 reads CSVEARFGAEQYF. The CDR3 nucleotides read TGCAGCGTTGAAGCCCGGTTCGGGGCTGAGCAGTACTTC.

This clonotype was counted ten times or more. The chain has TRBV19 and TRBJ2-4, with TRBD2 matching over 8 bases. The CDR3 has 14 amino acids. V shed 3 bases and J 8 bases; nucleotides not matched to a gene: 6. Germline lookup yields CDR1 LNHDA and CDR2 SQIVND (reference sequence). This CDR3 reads CASSIGGGWYIQYF. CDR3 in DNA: TGTGCCAGTAGTATTGGCGGGGGGTGGTACATTCAGTACTTC.

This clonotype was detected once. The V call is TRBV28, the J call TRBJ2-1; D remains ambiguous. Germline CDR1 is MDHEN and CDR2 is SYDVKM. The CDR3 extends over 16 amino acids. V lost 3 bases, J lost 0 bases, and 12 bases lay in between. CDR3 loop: CASSFGPGPSYNEQFF. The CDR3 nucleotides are TGTGCCAGCAGTTTTGGACCCGGGCCCTCCTACAATGAGCAGTTCTTC. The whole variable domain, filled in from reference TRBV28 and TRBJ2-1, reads DVKVTQSSRYLVKRTGEKVFLECVQDMDHENMFWYRQDPGLGLRLIYFSYDVKMKEKGDIPEGYSVSREKKERFSLILESASTNQTSMYLCASSFGPGPSYNEQFFGPGTRLTVL.

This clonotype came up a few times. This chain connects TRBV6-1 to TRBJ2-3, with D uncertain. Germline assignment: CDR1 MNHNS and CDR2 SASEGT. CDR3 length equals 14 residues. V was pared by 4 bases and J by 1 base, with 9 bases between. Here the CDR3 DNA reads TGTGCCAGCAGTGTCTCTACCCGCACAGATACGCAGTATTTT. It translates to CASSVSTRTDTQYF.

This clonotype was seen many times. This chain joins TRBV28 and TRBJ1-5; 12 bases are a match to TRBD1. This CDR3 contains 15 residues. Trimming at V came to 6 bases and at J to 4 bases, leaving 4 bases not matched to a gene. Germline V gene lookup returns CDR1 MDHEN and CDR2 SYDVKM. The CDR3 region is CASSTGQGANQPQHF. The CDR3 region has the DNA TGTGCCAGCAGCACGGGACAGGGGGCAAATCAGCCCCAGCATTTT. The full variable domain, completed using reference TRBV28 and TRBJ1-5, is DVKVTQSSRYLVKRTGEKVFLECVQDMDHENMFWYRQDPGLGLRLIYFSYDVKMKEKGDIPEGYSVSREKKERFSLILESASTNQTSMYLCASSTGQGANQPQHFGDGTRLSIL.

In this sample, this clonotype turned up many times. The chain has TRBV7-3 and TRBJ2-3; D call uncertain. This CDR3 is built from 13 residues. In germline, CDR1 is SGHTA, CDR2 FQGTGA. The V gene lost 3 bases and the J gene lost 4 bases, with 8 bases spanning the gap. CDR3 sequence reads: CASSFTPPDTQYF. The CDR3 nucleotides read TGTGCCAGCAGCTTTACCCCTCCAGATACGCAGTATTTT.

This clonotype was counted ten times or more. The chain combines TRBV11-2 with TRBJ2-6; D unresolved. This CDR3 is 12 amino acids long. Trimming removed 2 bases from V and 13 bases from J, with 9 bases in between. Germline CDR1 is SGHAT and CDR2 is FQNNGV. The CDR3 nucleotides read TGTGCCAGCAGCTTAAGCCCCGGTGTCCTGACTTTC. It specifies CASSLSPGVLTF.

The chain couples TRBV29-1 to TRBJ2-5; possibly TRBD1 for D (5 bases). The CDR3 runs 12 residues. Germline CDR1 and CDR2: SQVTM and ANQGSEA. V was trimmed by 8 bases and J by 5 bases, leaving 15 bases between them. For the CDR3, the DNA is TGCAGCCTCCTCAGGGATTCGGAGACCCAGTACTTC. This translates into CSLLRDSETQYF.

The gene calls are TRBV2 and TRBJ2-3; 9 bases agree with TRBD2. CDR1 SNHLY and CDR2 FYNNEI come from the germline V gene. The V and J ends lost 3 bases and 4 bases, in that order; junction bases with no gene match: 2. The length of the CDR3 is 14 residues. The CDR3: CASSEAGGPDTQYF. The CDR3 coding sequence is TGTGCCAGCAGTGAGGCGGGGGGGCCAGATACGCAGTATTTT.

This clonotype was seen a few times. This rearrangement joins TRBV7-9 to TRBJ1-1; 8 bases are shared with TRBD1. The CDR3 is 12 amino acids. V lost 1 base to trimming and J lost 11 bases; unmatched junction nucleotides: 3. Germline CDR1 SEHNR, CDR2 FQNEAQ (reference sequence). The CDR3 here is CASSLVDREAFF. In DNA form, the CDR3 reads TGTGCCAGCAGCTTAGTGGACAGGGAGGCTTTCTTT.

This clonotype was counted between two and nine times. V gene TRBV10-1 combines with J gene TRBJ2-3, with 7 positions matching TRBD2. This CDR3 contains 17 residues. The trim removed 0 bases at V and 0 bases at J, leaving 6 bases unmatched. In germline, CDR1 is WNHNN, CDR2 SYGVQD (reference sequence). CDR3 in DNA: TGCGCCAGCAGTGAGTCGATTAGCGGGCTTAGCACAGATACGCAGTATTTT. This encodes CASSESISGLSTDTQYF.

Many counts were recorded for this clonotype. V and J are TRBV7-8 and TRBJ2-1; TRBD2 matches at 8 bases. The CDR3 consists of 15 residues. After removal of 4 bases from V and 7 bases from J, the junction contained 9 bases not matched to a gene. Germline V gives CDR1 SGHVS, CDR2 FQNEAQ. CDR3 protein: CASSSSGSEGNEQFF. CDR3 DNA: TGTGCCAGCAGCTCCAGCGGGAGCGAGGGAAATGAGCAGTTCTTC.

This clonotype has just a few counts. CDR3: CSARSLAGGSGSYNEQFF. In nucleotides, the CDR3 is TGCAGTGCTAGAAGTCTAGCGGGGGGGTCAGGCTCCTACAATGAGCAGTTCTTC. The chain uses TRBV20-1 and TRBJ2-1, with 12 bases lining up with TRBD2. The CDR3 covers 18 residues. Germline V lookup: CDR1 DFQATT, CDR2 SNEGSKA (reference sequence). After removal of 2 bases from V and 0 bases from J, the junction contained 8 bases not matched to a gene.

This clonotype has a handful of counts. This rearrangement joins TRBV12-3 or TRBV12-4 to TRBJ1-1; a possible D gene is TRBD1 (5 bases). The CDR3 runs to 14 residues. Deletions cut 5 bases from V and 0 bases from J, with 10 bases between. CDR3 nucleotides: TGTGCCAGCAGTCCTATGGGGGTGAACACTGAAGCTTTCTTT. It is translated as CASSPMGVNTEAFF.